This entry features one T cell receptor beta chain sequence. Its specificity is not known. V lost 3 bases and J lost 5; bases outside the gene matches: 12. The CDR3 runs to 17 residues. Germline V gene lookup returns CDR1 LNHDA and CDR2 SQIVND (reference sequence). The entry originates in a study of PD-1 blockade in classical Hodgkin lymphoma. Findings and caveats of the study: Complete responders showed a baseline diversity that resembled the diversity of newly diagnosed patients.

All patients relapsed after autologous stem cell transplantation, and brentuximab vedotin exposure varied. Libraries were prepared by immunoSEQ multiplex PCR; TCRdb keeps only in-frame clonotypes and omits some of them. The sample holds 30,000 to 35,000 clones, 75% to 85% seen once. The source is a human donor with classical Hodgkin lymphoma. Material: peripheral blood mononuclear cells (PBMCs), obtained at baseline. The gene calls are TRBV19 and TRBJ1-5; 8 nucleotides line up with TRBD1. The CDR3 sequence is CASSMGGVGQGHQPQHF. The CDR3 DNA follows: TGTGCCAGTAGTATGGGGGGTGTAGGACAGGGACATCAGCCCCAGCATTTT.